This T cell receptor (beta chain) was observed in a study of blood T cell repertoires in COVID-19. V dropped 4 bases and J dropped 2; count of bases not matched to a gene: 4. The CDR3 is made up of 15 amino acids. The germline V gene has CDR1 SGHRS and CDR2 YFSETQ. Sequencing was performed with immunoSEQ multiplex PCR; in TCRdb, only in-frame clones are kept and a portion is missing. The top ten hold 0.99% of the sample, which has 150,000 to 200,000 clones, about 88% seen once. The J gene is TRBJ1-5, the V gene TRBV5-1; TRBD1 agrees at 9 bases. Sequenced material: peripheral blood. The receptor's source is a man between 18 and 35 years old with acute or convalescent COVID-19. The CDR3, as DNA: TGCGCCAGCAGCGAGGGGACAGGGCGCAATCAGCCCCAGCATTTT. This sequence encodes CASSEGTGRNQPQHF.